One and the same sample provided the 18 T cell receptor beta chains below, sequenced in a study of blood T cell repertoires in COVID-19. TCRdb's table, derived via immunoSEQ multiplex PCR, lists solely in-frame clones and lacks some. The sample comprises over 150,000 clones, more than 70% of which are singletons, and 15% to 20% rests with the top ten. Source material: peripheral blood. These receptor sequences come from a man aged 50 to 59 with COVID-19, enrolled during active disease.

The chain recombines TRBV23-1 with TRBJ2-1; D might be TRBD1 (6 bases). TRBV23-1 is treated as an ORF (open reading frame) with a function not yet certain. The V and J ends lost 3 bases and 0 bases respectively, with 15 bases between them. The CDR3 spans 17 residues. The CDR3 nucleotides read TGCGCCAGCAGTCATTCTGACAGGCTAAGCTCCTACAATGAGCAGTTCTTC. Translated, it gives CASSHSDRLSSYNEQFF.

This chain joins TRBV24-1 and TRBJ2-3; 10 positions match TRBD2. The CDR3 consists of 19 residues. In germline, CDR1 is KGHDR, CDR2 SFDVKD. Losses at the gene ends were 4 bases for V and 6 bases for J; bases not matched to a gene: 18. The CDR3 coding sequence is TGTGCCACCAGTGACCCCCGGGCCCGGGGGACTAGCGCTCCGGATACGCAGTATTTT. Translation gives CATSDPRARGTSAPDTQYF.

The V gene is TRBV19, the J gene TRBJ1-3, with 10 nucleotides matching TRBD1. The CDR3 covers 16 residues. With 5 bases clipped from V and 2 bases from J, the junction kept 6 bases outside the gene matches. CDR1 is LNHDA and CDR2 is SQIVND in the germline V gene (reference sequence). The CDR3 coding sequence is TGTGCCAGTAGTCGGGACAGGGGTACCACTGGAAACACCATATATTTT. It specifies CASSRDRGTTGNTIYF.

This chain joins TRBV30 and TRBJ2-7; TRBD2 aligns across 7 bases. From germline, CDR1 is GTSNPN and CDR2 SVGIG (reference sequence). V lost 3 bases to trimming and J lost 1 base; unmatched junction nucleotides: 6. The CDR3 runs 14 residues. The CDR3 region is CAWRGTTTSYEQYF. The CDR3 DNA is TGTGCCTGGAGGGGGACTACCACTTCCTACGAGCAGTACTTC.

This clone has just one count. The chain uses TRBV5-1 and TRBJ2-7; 8 positions agree with TRBD2. The CDR3 length is 16 residues. V lost 4 bases to trimming and J lost 3 bases; unmatched junction nucleotides: 12. Germline V gene sequence: CDR1 SGHRS, CDR2 YFSETQ. CDR3 protein: CASSPEVAGGLYEQYF. The CDR3 region has the DNA TGCGCCAGCAGCCCGGAGGTGGCGGGGGGCCTCTACGAGCAGTACTTC. The full variable domain, rest sourced from reference TRBV5-1 and TRBJ2-7, is KAGVTQTPRYLIKTRGQQVTLSCSPISGHRSVSWYQQTPGQGLQFLFEYFSETQRNKGNFPGRFSGRQFSNSRSEMNVSTLELGDSALYLCASSPEVAGGLYEQYFGPGTRLTVT.

This chain joins TRBV4-2 and TRBJ1-1; D gene uncertain. The CDR3 extends over 13 amino acids. Looked up from germline, CDR1 is LGHNA and CDR2 is YNFKEQ. V was clipped by 4 bases and J by 1 base, with 7 bases between them. The CDR3 is CASSRQENTEAFF. CDR3 sequence (DNA): TGTGCCAGCAGCCGCCAGGAGAACACTGAAGCTTTCTTT.

The chain couples TRBV28 to TRBJ2-3; tentatively, D is TRBD2 (5 bases). CDR3 length equals 14 residues. Germline values: CDR1 MDHEN, CDR2 SYDVKM. Trimming shortened V by 7 bases and J by 0 bases, and 11 bases separated the two germline ends. This CDR3 is CASNRLLSTDTQYF. The CDR3 nucleotides are TGTGCCAGCAACCGACTACTAAGCACAGATACGCAGTATTTT.

Points on this clone: Germline is not matched at one junction end, which may reflect a read error. This chain connects TRBV7-7 to TRBJ2-2; 12 nucleotides agree with TRBD2. Germline CDR1 is SSHAT and CDR2 is FNYEAQ (reference sequence). This CDR3 is 17 amino acids long. CDR3 residues: CASSLSSGRASTGELFF. The CDR3 nucleotides are TGTGCTAGCAGCTTGTCTAGCGGGAGGGCCTCCACCGGGGAGCTGTTTTTT.

Note on this clone: The same CDR3 can be traced to other DNA sequences in this sample. The rearrangement uses TRBV7-9 and TRBJ2-3; unclear D gene. The CDR3 is 14 residues long. From germline, CDR1 is SEHNR and CDR2 FQNEAQ (reference sequence). Trimming left V 5 bases short and J 0 bases short, with 9 bases between. This CDR3 reads CASSLPLSTDTQYF. CDR3 bases: TGTGCCAGCAGCCTACCCCTCAGCACAGATACGCAGTATTTT.

The chain couples TRBV10-3 to TRBJ1-1, with D maybe TRBD1 (6 bases). This CDR3 is built from 16 residues. V was shortened by 4 bases and J by 1 base, with 16 bases between the two germline ends. Per germline, CDR1 ENHRY and CDR2 SYGVKD. The CDR3 sequence is CAISALAQQGNTEAFF. CDR3 coding DNA: TGTGCCATCAGTGCTTTGGCGCAACAGGGGAACACTGAAGCTTTCTTT.

The chain is built from TRBV7-3 and TRBJ2-1; 8 bases line up with TRBD2. The germline CDR1 and CDR2 sequences are SGHTA and FQGTGA. This CDR3 spans 15 amino acids. Trimming removed 2 bases from V and 4 bases from J; junction bases left unmatched: 4. CDR3 protein: CASSLSSSGYNEQFF. DNA of the CDR3: TGTGCCAGCAGCTTATCGTCTAGCGGGTACAATGAGCAGTTCTTC.

The chain joins TRBV18 to TRBJ1-5; possible D gene TRBD1, 6 bases. The CDR3 covers 14 residues. Trimming shortened V by 2 bases and J by 2 bases, and 7 bases separated the two germline ends. Germline V CDR1 and CDR2: KGHSH, LQKENI. DNA of the CDR3: TGTGCCAGCTCACCAGGGGGCCGCAATCAGCCCCAGCATTTT. Translation gives CASSPGGRNQPQHF.

The rearrangement uses TRBV19 and TRBJ2-7; D is possibly TRBD2 (6 bases). The CDR3 consists of 11 residues. CDR1 is LNHDA, CDR2 SQIVND, per germline (reference sequence). V was shortened by 9 bases and J by 4 bases, with 10 bases between the two germline ends. CDR3 DNA: TGTGCCAGCGGGAGAGGGTACGAGCAGTACTTC. Encoded protein: CASGRGYEQYF.

The chain recombines TRBV15 with TRBJ1-5; 8 nucleotides match TRBD1. This CDR3 comprises 19 residues. Germline-derived CDR1 and CDR2 are LNHNV and YYDKDF (reference sequence). V was clipped by 3 bases and J by 2 bases; unmatched bases: 15. CDR3 in amino acids: CATSRSAGQGIGGNQPQHF. CDR3 nucleotide sequence: TGTGCCACCAGCAGGTCTGCTGGACAGGGAATAGGGGGCAATCAGCCCCAGCATTTT.

The V call is TRBV5-6, the J call TRBJ1-5; D gene uncertain. V was clipped by 0 bases and J by 2 bases, with 12 bases between them. Germline V gene sequence: CDR1 SGHDT, CDR2 YYEEEE. The CDR3 is 16 residues long. This chain's CDR3 is CASSLGAFSGNQPQHF. CDR3 DNA: TGTGCCAGCAGCTTGGGGGCATTCTCGGGCAATCAGCCCCAGCATTTT.

This chain links TRBV6-5 with TRBJ2-1; D is perhaps TRBD1 (5 bases). This CDR3 has 13 residues. V dropped 5 bases and J dropped 5 bases, with 10 bases sitting between them. CDR1 is MNHEY, CDR2 SVGAGI, per germline. CDR3 amino acids: CASSPLGHNEQFF. The CDR3 nucleotides read TGTGCCAGCAGTCCCCTGGGGCACAATGAGCAGTTCTTC.

On this clone itself: Other DNA sequences of this sample code for an identical CDR3. The rearrangement uses TRBV5-4 and TRBJ1-6; D call uncertain. Trimming took off 0 bases at V and 7 bases at J, with 8 bases between the two ends. The CDR3 extends over 14 amino acids. CDR1 is SGHNT and CDR2 is YYREEE in the germline V gene (reference sequence). The CDR3 spells CASSLDQSNSPLHF. The CDR3 bases are TGTGCCAGCAGCTTGGACCAGTCAAATTCACCCCTCCACTTT.

V gene TRBV21-1 combines with J gene TRBJ1-4. TRBV21-1 is given as a pseudogene. This CDR3 spans 10 amino acids. The CDR3: CAIEPGKLFF. In DNA, the CDR3 is TGTGCCATTGAGCCGGGAAAACTGTTTTTT.